Detailed here is one T cell receptor beta chain. Its antigen remains undetermined. No base-level quality is on record; no much larger clone is a single base apart. This specimen includes other DNA sequences encoding the same CDR3. Trimming removed 1 base from V and 4 bases from J, leaving 5 bases between the germline ends. The germline V gene specifies SGHTA as CDR1 and FQGNSA as CDR2. The CDR3 runs 13 amino acids, cysteine and phenylalanine included. Kept here is only the CDR3 DNA, which spans 39 bases and is read in frame from base 1. The data were taken from a study of blood T cell repertoires in COVID-19 (dated by TCRdb to about 2020). In the study overall: Collaborator samples came from the United States, Italy and Spain and covered acute and convalescent phases of COVID-19. The prospective study material was composed of cDNA or gDNA derived from T cells, B-cell-depleted T cells, or PBMCs. Deeply sampled blood TCRbeta repertoires from subjects exposed to, actively infected with, or recovered from COVID-19 were included in the dataset. A freely available public database, intended as a resource for researchers studying the immune response to SARS-CoV-2, is where the repertoires were released. Samples came from the ongoing ImmuneRACE study (first 160 participants) plus 1,254 subjects from 6 global collaborators. The sample metadata nearly always contained a de-identified subject ID, COVID-19 status, age in years and sex. Where available, HLA class I and class II types were obtained from metadata supplied by the sample provider rather than from assay-based typing.

Participants in the prospective study were aged roughly 18 to 100 years, lived in under 30 United States geographic areas, and enrolled through a virtual design. In the prospective study, participants were assigned to cohorts based on the clinical history participants reported in a screening survey and a study questionnaire. Recovered participants in ImmuneRACE Cohort 3 were defined by two consecutive negative NP/OP PCR tests, clearance by a healthcare professional, or resolution of symptoms. In the prospective study, mobile phlebotomists collected whole blood, serum and a nasopharyngeal or oropharyngeal swab from each participant. Prospective study participants could optionally give additional blood draws and questionnaires over an approximately two-month period. Prospective study blood samples were shipped either frozen or at room temperature before DNA extraction. The paper as a whole reports these results and caveats: The quantity of clinical and demographic metadata differed by source and by participant and was supplied without curation.

TCRbeta CDR3 regions were amplified from genomic DNA by means of the immunoSEQ Assay, a bias-controlled multiplex PCR. Processing in the source paper ran as follows. The number of nucleated cells in each sample was estimated from the amplification of reference gene primers within the assay. To quantify the absolute abundance of each unique TCRbeta CDR3 rearrangement, sequence reads were collapsed and filtered. For each sample, productive Simpson clonality was calculated by taking the square root of Simpson's diversity index across productive rearrangements. In TCRdb, the immuneACCESS table is reduced to in-frame sequences with V and J assigned. These tables do not hold every clone; where another copy was compared, an unresolved V gene accounts for under half, and the others remain unexplained. V, J and clone size derive from that table, while D and trimming were established from the DNA sequence. For this sample there are more than 450,000 clones; 75% to 90% appear just once. The leading ten clones occupy under 0.75% of the sample.

The sequencing input was PBMCs or T cells enriched from blood (not recorded which). The TCR sequence derives from a woman aged 18-29 years who had recovered from COVID-19. The V and J genes are TRBV7-2 and TRBJ1-5, with the D gene too uncertain to name. The DNA sequence follows: TGTGCCAGCAGCTTAGACATGAATCAGCCCCAGCATTTT. The resulting protein is CASSLDMNQPQHF.